The source of this T cell receptor beta chain is a study of shared clonotypes between healthy human individuals. Concerning this clone: Its antigen is undetermined.

From CD4+ cells came CD45RA+ naive and CD45RA-negative memory subsets. Only in-frame clones appear in the TCRdb table, and some are missing; sequencing was by immunoSEQ multiplex PCR. Of under 650,000 clones in the sample, about 96% were seen once. Findings and caveats of the study: Rarefaction exposed incomplete sorted-subset sequencing despite large depth. Clonotypes shared by all four donors outscored non-shared clonotypes in generation probability.

The CDR3 sequence is 13 residues long. Germline V lookup: CDR1 SGHTA, CDR2 FQGNSA. The V end lost 0 bases, the J end lost 8 bases, and 7 bases lay between the germline ends. J is TRBJ1-4 and V is TRBV7-2, with D possibly TRBD1 on 5 matching bases. This TCR was recovered from a woman under 40 in good health. Input material: naive CD4+ T cells sorted from blood. Subset described: CD45RA+ positively selected. The CDR3 DNA reads TGTGCCAGCAGCTTAGCGGGGGAAGAAAAACTGTTTTTT. Amino acid sequence: CASSLAGEEKLFF.